The rows below give T cell receptor beta chains drawn from one sample of a study of blood T cells in healthy people across ages. MiXCR, run by TCRdb on the 5' RACE reads, gives a single entry per CDR3 protein. The sample holds about 1.8 million distinct CDR3 sequences, 49% seen once. The sample comprised blood. The receptor source for this set is a woman in her thirties or forties in good health. The CDR3 runs from the conserved cysteine through the conserved F or W. The D gene is left open where the match is weak. A row's size may be missing; if present it is once, few, many or a size class.

TRBD2	TRBV10-2	-	TRBJ2-3	TGCGCCACCGTGAGCGGGGGCGGAGATACGCAGTATTTT	CATVSGGGDTQYF
TRBD1	TRBV6-2/TRBV6-3	-	TRBJ1-5	TGTGCCAGCAGTTACCTTCCCATGGGACAGGGTCATCAGCCCCAGCATTTT	CASSYLPMGQGHQPQHF
TRBD1	TRBV18	-	TRBJ1-2	TGTGCCAGCTCACCACCGGACAGGGGCGTCTACGATGGCTACACCTTC	CASSPPDRGVYDGYTF
-	TRBV20-1	-	TRBJ2-7	TGCAGTGCTGTCGGACAGAAGGTCTACGAGCAGTACTTC	CSAVGQKVYEQYF
TRBD1	TRBV20-1	-	TRBJ1-1	TGCAGTGTCTTACAGGGGGCAATCCCTGAAGCTTTCTTT	CSVLQGAIPEAFF
-	TRBV20-1	-	TRBJ2-5	TGCAGTGAGCAGGGGCACATTGGAGAGACCCAGTACTTC	CSEQGHIGETQYF
-	TRBV20-1	-	TRBJ2-7	TGCAGTGCTAGAGATACAAGGGGAGACGAGCAGTACTTC	CSARDTRGDEQYF
-	TRBV29-1	few	TRBJ2-3	TGCAGCGAGAGGAGCCGGGCTACTAGCACAGATACGCAGTATTTT	CSERSRATSTDTQYF
-	TRBV7-6	-	TRBJ1-2	TGTGCCAGCAGCTTAGGGGCAGAGGCAGCCTATGGCTACACCTTC	CASSLGAEAAYGYTF
TRBD2	TRBV27	few	TRBJ2-7	TGTGCCAGCAGCCTCCTAGCGGGGGGGCCCTTCGAGCAGTACTTC	CASSLLAGGPFEQYF
-	TRBV24-1	few	TRBJ1-5	TGTGCCACCAGTGATTCCAGAAAGGGTGGATTTAATCAGCCCCAGCATTTT	CATSDSRKGGFNQPQHF
TRBD1	TRBV7-3	few	TRBJ1-6	TGTGCCAGCAGCTATGACAGGGGTTCACCCCTCCACTTT	CASSYDRGSPLHF
-	TRBV11-2	-	TRBJ2-2	TGTGCCAGCAGCTTAGGGTCCGGATCCGGGGAGCTGTTTTTT	CASSLGSGSGELFF
-	TRBV6-5	-	TRBJ1-2	TGTGCCAGCAGTGCACCAGGGAGTAGGAGCTACACCTTC	CASSAPGSRSYTF
-	TRBV12-3/TRBV12-4	-	TRBJ2-7	TGTGCCAGCAGCCCCCTTTGGGAAAACGAGCAGTACTTC	CASSPLWENEQYF
-	TRBV12-3/TRBV12-4	few	TRBJ2-7	TGTGCCAGCAGTTTATCCGATATTGACTACGAGCAGTACTTC	CASSLSDIDYEQYF
-	TRBV12-3/TRBV12-4	few	TRBJ2-1	TGTGCCAGCAGGACTACCCGTAGAAATGAGCAGTTCTTC	CASRTTRRNEQFF
-	TRBV19	once	TRBJ2-1	TGTGCCAGTAGTCCTCGAGCGACCCACAATGAGCAGTTCTTC	CASSPRATHNEQFF
-	TRBV6-6	-	TRBJ2-6	TGTGCCGGGAGCTCTGGGGCCAACGTCCTGACTTTC	CAGSSGANVLTF
-	TRBV7-9	-	TRBJ2-7	TGTGCCAGCACCTACGATTACACGAACTACGAGCAGTACTTC	CASTYDYTNYEQYF
TRBD2	TRBV6-2/TRBV6-3	-	TRBJ2-1	TGTGCCAGCAGTTTACTAGCGGGGGCCCTCTCCAATGAGCAGTTATTC	CASSLLAGALSNEQLF
-	TRBV2	-	TRBJ2-5	TGTGCCAGCAGCCCGGATGGACAGAACCAAGAGACCCAGTACTTC	CASSPDGQNQETQYF
TRBD2	TRBV12-3/TRBV12-4	few	TRBJ2-5	TGTGCCAGCAGTTTAGGGGGTAGCGGGGGGCAAGAGACCCAGTACTTC	CASSLGGSGGQETQYF
-	TRBV28	-	TRBJ2-5	TGTGCCAGCAGTTACCGAGGGATGGGGACCCAGTACTTC	CASSYRGMGTQYF
TRBD2	TRBV4-2	few	TRBJ2-5	TGTGCCAGCAGCCAAGAAATGCTAGCGGGGCGAGAGACCCAGTACTTC	CASSQEMLAGRETQYF
-	TRBV12-3/TRBV12-4	few	TRBJ2-3	TGTGCCAGCAGCTTCCCGAGGGGAACAGATACGCAGTATTTT	CASSFPRGTDTQYF
-	TRBV6-2/TRBV6-3	-	TRBJ2-1	TGTGCCAGCAGTTACTCGCCGGACAGATCCTACAATGAGCAGTTCTTC	CASSYSPDRSYNEQFF
TRBD2	TRBV20-1	once	TRBJ2-1	TGCAGTGCTGGGACTAGCGGGGGCTCCTACAATGAGCAGTTCTTC	CSAGTSGGSYNEQFF
-	TRBV29-1	once	TRBJ1-1	TGCAGCGTGAAGGCCCAGACAGTGAACACTGAAGCTTTCTTT	CSVKAQTVNTEAFF
TRBD1	TRBV4-2	-	TRBJ2-5	TGTGCCAGCAGCCAAGATCGGACAGGGTCAAATCAGGAGACCCAGTACTTC	CASSQDRTGSNQETQYF
TRBD2	TRBV3-1	-	TRBJ2-3	TGTGCCAGCAGCCCGCAACTTTCGACTAGCGGGGGAGATACGCAGTATTTT	CASSPQLSTSGGDTQYF